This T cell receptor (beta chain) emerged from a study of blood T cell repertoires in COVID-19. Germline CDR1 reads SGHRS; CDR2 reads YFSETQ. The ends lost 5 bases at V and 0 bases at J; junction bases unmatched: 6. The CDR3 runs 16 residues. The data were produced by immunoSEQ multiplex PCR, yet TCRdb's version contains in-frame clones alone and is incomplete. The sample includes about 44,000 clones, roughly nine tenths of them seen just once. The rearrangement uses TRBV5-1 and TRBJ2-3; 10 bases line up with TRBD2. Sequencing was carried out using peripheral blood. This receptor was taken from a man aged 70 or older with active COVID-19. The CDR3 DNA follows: TGCGCCAGCAGAATCGGACTAGCGGCTAGCACAGATACGCAGTATTTT. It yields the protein CASRIGLAASTDTQYF.